This T cell receptor (beta chain) appears in the sequencing data of a study of naive and memory T cell subsets. Study-level points and caveats: RNA-based TCR counts may shift with T cell activation and differentiation. No ground truth validated the naive and memory repertoire findings.

The CDR3 sequence is 13 residues long. Germline CDR1 LNHDA, CDR2 SQIVND (reference sequence). V was clipped by 3 bases and J by 6 bases, with 8 bases between them. The sample holds many counts of this clonotype. Its antigen is not identified. Overnight CMV lysate stimulation of fresh PBMCs defined donor CMV status by CD4+ IFNgamma. The beta constant-region primer was an equimolar mix of two oligonucleotides covering TRBC1 and TRBC2. Four rounds of PCR amplified the ligated cDNA using nested alpha and beta constant-region primers plus SP2. An oligonucleotide with the SP2 primer and a 12-nucleotide UMI was ligated to the cDNA 3' end. TCRdb re-analysed the UMI-ligation and nested PCR reads in MiXCR, keeping a single row per CDR3 protein. Of around 130,000 distinct CDR3 sequences listed, 36% are singletons.

The specimen was central memory CD4+ T cells from blood. The clonotype comes from a human donor in good health. This rearrangement joins TRBV19 to TRBJ2-2; the D is unclear. The CDR3 here is CASSIVFAGELFF. In nucleotides, the CDR3 is TGTGCCAGTAGTATCGTTTTTGCCGGGGAGCTGTTTTTT.